Below are 27 T cell receptor beta chains sequenced from a single sample in a study of blood T cell repertoires in COVID-19. The method was immunoSEQ multiplex PCR; TCRdb's version includes in-frame clones alone and lacks a portion of them. The repertoire holds approximately 60,000 clones, more than 65% seen once, with under 7% in the top ten. Specimen: peripheral blood. All receptors come from a human donor in a cohort sampled during active COVID-19.

The V gene is TRBV20-1, the J gene TRBJ1-2; D is unclear. Germline CDR1 and CDR2: DFQATT and SNEGSKA (reference sequence). Trimming removed 3 bases from V and 0 bases from J, with 14 bases in between. The CDR3 has 15 residues. The CDR3 coding sequence is TGCAGTGCTAGTAAGATTCAGATATCTAACTATGGCTACACCTTC. Amino acids: CSASKIQISNYGYTF.

This chain uses TRBV19 with TRBJ1-2; no reliable D call. Germline CDR1 reads LNHDA; CDR2 reads SQIVND (reference sequence). The V end was cut by 6 bases, the J end by 6 bases, with 8 bases between. CDR3 size: 11 residues. CDR3 protein: CASSVSNGYTF. CDR3 in DNA: TGTGCCAGTAGCGTATCTAATGGCTACACCTTC.

The V call is TRBV7-9, the J call TRBJ2-7; 7 positions match TRBD1. V lost 5 bases to trimming and J lost 4 bases; unmatched junction nucleotides: 8. There are 14 residues in the CDR3. Germline-derived CDR1 and CDR2 are SEHNR and FQNEAQ (reference sequence). CDR3 protein: CASSPRQGQYEQYF. CDR3 coding DNA: TGTGCCAGCAGCCCGAGACAGGGTCAGTACGAGCAGTACTTC. The variable domain in full, with the rest retrieved from reference TRBV7-9 and TRBJ2-7, is DTGVSQNPRHKITKRGQNVTFRCDPISEHNRLYWYRQTLGQGPEFLTYFQNEAQLEKSRLLSDRFSAERPKGSFSTLEIQRTEQGDSAMYLCASSPRQGQYEQYFGPGTRLTVT.

The chain carries TRBV7-9 and TRBJ1-2, with 9 bases identical to TRBD1. The CDR3 runs to 15 residues. From germline, CDR1 is SEHNR and CDR2 FQNEAQ (reference sequence). V was clipped by 1 base and J by 3 bases; unmatched bases: 3. CDR3 in amino acids: CASSLDGDRDYGYTF. CDR3 nucleotides: TGTGCCAGCAGCTTAGATGGGGACAGGGACTATGGCTACACCTTC.

The chain combines TRBV5-4 with TRBJ2-1; 12 nucleotides line up with TRBD1. The trim removed 3 bases at V and 6 bases at J, leaving 4 bases unmatched. The V gene's germline CDR1 is SGHNT and CDR2 YYREEE (reference sequence). The CDR3 consists of 15 residues. The CDR3 DNA follows: TGTGCCAGCAGCTCGGGACAGGGGGCCCCCAATGAGCAGTTCTTC. Its protein is CASSSGQGAPNEQFF.

The genes are TRBV2 and TRBJ2-2, with TRBD2 matching 12 bases. V lost 5 bases to trimming and J lost 6 bases; unmatched junction nucleotides: 4. CDR1 is SNHLY and CDR2 is FYNNEI in the germline V gene. The CDR3 contains 15 residues. The CDR3 loop is CASSLLAGGPGELFF. Here the CDR3 DNA reads TGTGCCAGCAGTCTACTAGCGGGGGGTCCCGGGGAGCTGTTTTTT.

This clone has only a few counts. Here the CDR3 reads CAIKGIEVENEKLFF. In nucleotides, the CDR3 is TGTGCCATCAAGGGGATCGAGGTGGAAAATGAAAAACTGTTTTTT. The V and J genes are TRBV7-9 and TRBJ1-4; the D gene is possibly TRBD1 (5 bases). V lost 10 bases and J 5 bases, leaving 20 bases between the germline ends. The germline V gene encodes CDR1 SEHNR and CDR2 FQNEAQ (reference sequence). The CDR3 contains 15 residues.

In the case of this clone: Other DNA sequences from this sample encode an identical CDR3 as well. The chain employs TRBV30 and TRBJ1-1; 7 bases align to TRBD1. The junction had 5 bases not matched to a gene; V was cut back by 1 base and J by 0 bases. This CDR3 is 15 amino acids long. Germline CDR1 and CDR2: GTSNPN and SVGIG (reference sequence). The CDR3 bases are TGTGCCTGGAGTGATAGACAGGGCATGAACACTGAAGCTTTCTTT. Translation: CAWSDRQGMNTEAFF. The whole variable domain, remainder taken from reference TRBV30 and TRBJ1-1, is SQTIHQWPATLVQPVGSPLSLECTVEGTSNPNLYWYRQAAGRGLQLLFYSVGIGQISSEVPQNLSASRPQDRQFILSSKKLLLSDSGFYLCAWSDRQGMNTEAFFGQGTRLTVV.

This chain joins TRBV6-2 or TRBV6-3 and TRBJ1-4; D might be TRBD1 (5 bases). Trimming took off 5 bases at V and 2 bases at J, with 9 bases between the two ends. The V gene's germline CDR1 is MNHEY and CDR2 SVGEGT. The CDR3 contains 14 residues. The CDR3 protein is CASSQQVTNEKLFF. DNA of the CDR3: TGTGCCAGCAGTCAACAGGTGACTAATGAAAAACTGTTTTTT.

This clone was observed once. The chain carries TRBV20-1 and TRBJ2-5; D not certain. Trimming took 6 bases from V and 6 from J, leaving 8 bases between them. This CDR3 is built from 10 residues. Germline V gene sequence: CDR1 DFQATT, CDR2 SNEGSKA (reference sequence). This CDR3 is CSAIIKTQYF. CDR3 coding DNA: TGCAGTGCAATAATAAAGACCCAGTACTTC.

The genes are TRBV11-1 and TRBJ1-1, with 7 bases lining up with TRBD1. Germline CDR1 and CDR2: SGHAT and FQDESV (reference sequence). CDR3 length equals 14 residues. V lost 5 bases to trimming and J lost 4 bases; unmatched junction nucleotides: 7. CDR3 sequence: CASSRQTGTTEAFF. The CDR3 DNA is TGTGCCAGCAGCCGTCAGACAGGGACCACTGAAGCTTTCTTT. Complete variable domain (other parts from reference TRBV11-1 and TRBJ1-1): EAEVAQSPRYKITEKSQAVAFWCDPISGHATLYWYRQILGQGPELLVQFQDESVVDDSQLPKDRFSAERLKGVDSTLKIQPAELGDSAMYLCASSRQTGTTEAFFGQGTRLTVV.

The chain joins TRBV19 to TRBJ2-1; D possibly corresponds to TRBD1 (5 bases). Trimming cost V 5 bases and J 8 bases, with 22 bases left between them. The CDR3 runs to 16 residues. CDR1 is LNHDA and CDR2 is SQIVND in the germline V gene (reference sequence). The CDR3 DNA reads TGTGCCAGTAGTGCCACTCTGGCAGGGCAGTGGGATGAGCAGTTCTTC. Translated, it gives CASSATLAGQWDEQFF.

The chain links TRBV6-1 to TRBJ2-3, with D possibly TRBD2 on 6 matching bases. The CDR3 totals 16 residues. Between the trimmed V and J ends, which lost 3 bases and 4 bases, there was a span of 17 bases. Germline-derived CDR1 and CDR2 are MNHNS and SASEGT. CDR3 nucleotide sequence: TGTGCCAGCAGTGAGGGTTCAGGAGGGGCGGCAGATACGCAGTATTTT. Protein sequence: CASSEGSGGAADTQYF.

The chain combines TRBV3-1 (or the pseudogene TRBV3-2) with TRBJ2-1, with a tentative D call TRBD2 (6 bases). In germline, CDR1 is LGHDT, CDR2 YNNKEL (reference sequence). This CDR3 spans 12 amino acids. V lost 4 bases and J lost 12, with 13 bases in between. The DNA of the CDR3 is TGTGCCAGCAGCCCCGAGGGGAGGACGCAGTTCTTC. This sequence encodes CASSPEGRTQFF.

The chain combines TRBV11-1 with TRBJ2-7, with unresolved D. The CDR3 has 11 amino acids. V was pared by 5 bases and J by 3 bases, with 5 bases between. The germline CDR1 and CDR2 sequences are SGHAT and FQDESV (reference sequence). The CDR3 region has the DNA TGTGCCAGCAGCCAGATCTACGAGCAGTACTTC. It yields the protein CASSQIYEQYF.

This sequence joins TRBV5-1 and TRBJ2-7; 7 bases match TRBD1. The CDR3 loop spans 13 amino acids. The V segment lost 3 bases and the J segment 5 bases; nucleotides outside the gene matches: 5. Germline CDR1 reads SGHRS; CDR2 reads YFSETQ. The CDR3 region is CASSSLTGDEQYF. The DNA of the CDR3 is TGCGCCAGCAGCTCGCTAACAGGGGACGAGCAGTACTTC.

The rearrangement uses TRBV9 and TRBJ2-2; 16 bases align to TRBD2. The junction had 5 bases not matched to a gene; V was cut back by 3 bases and J by 0 bases. This CDR3 comprises 19 residues. The V gene's germline CDR1 is SGDLS and CDR2 YYNGEE. The CDR3 spells CASSAGLAGGFSNTGELFF. The CDR3 DNA follows: TGTGCCAGCAGCGCGGGACTAGCGGGGGGGTTTTCGAACACCGGGGAGCTGTTTTTT.

CDR3 nucleotides: TGTGCCAGCAGCTTAGACGGGGTCCCGATGACCACCGGGGAGCTGTTTTTT. Its protein is CASSLDGVPMTTGELFF. The rearrangement uses TRBV7-2 and TRBJ2-2; TRBD2 might be the D (5 bases). Trimming took off 1 base at V and 4 bases at J, with 16 bases between the two ends. This CDR3 is 17 amino acids long. The germline gives CDR1 SGHTA, CDR2 FQGNSA.

The rearrangement links TRBV5-1 to TRBJ2-7; 9 nucleotides agree with TRBD1. Germline-derived CDR1 and CDR2 are SGHRS and YFSETQ. The V segment lost 7 bases and the J segment 3 bases; nucleotides outside the gene matches: 2. The CDR3 runs 12 residues. CDR3 sequence: CASRDRDYEQYF. CDR3 bases: TGCGCCAGCCGGGACAGGGACTACGAGCAGTACTTC. Together with reference TRBV5-1 and TRBJ2-7, the CDR3 gives the full variable domain: KAGVTQTPRYLIKTRGQQVTLSCSPISGHRSVSWYQQTPGQGLQFLFEYFSETQRNKGNFPGRFSGRQFSNSRSEMNVSTLELGDSALYLCASRDRDYEQYFGPGTRLTVT.

J is TRBJ2-7 and V is TRBV5-1; D unresolved. The V gene's germline CDR1 is SGHRS and CDR2 YFSETQ. V was pared by 2 bases and J by 6 bases, with 12 bases between. This CDR3 is built from 13 residues. CDR3 nucleotides: TGCGCCAGCAGCTTTACGACGGGTTTCGAGCAGTACTTC. Protein sequence: CASSFTTGFEQYF.

This chain connects TRBV2 to TRBJ1-2, with D possibly being TRBD1 (6 bases). Between the trimmed V and J ends, which lost 5 bases and 7 bases, there was a span of 17 bases. Germline V gene sequence: CDR1 SNHLY, CDR2 FYNNEI. This CDR3 region has 14 residues. The CDR3 bases are TGTGCCAGCAGTAGACCGGGGGGGCGGCCTGGCTACACCTTC. Its protein product is CASSRPGGRPGYTF.

The chain has TRBV11-3 and TRBJ2-2, with D maybe TRBD1 (6 bases). The length of the CDR3 is 13 residues. V dropped 7 bases and J dropped 4 bases, with 10 bases sitting between them. Germline-derived CDR1 and CDR2 are SGHNT and YENEEA. CDR3 in amino acids: CASKGRGTGELFF. The CDR3 region has the DNA TGTGCCAGCAAGGGCAGGGGCACCGGGGAGCTGTTTTTT.

The genes are TRBV4-2 and TRBJ1-1; TRBD1 might be the D (6 bases). The germline gives CDR1 LGHNA, CDR2 YNFKEQ. Deletions cut 4 bases from V and 7 bases from J, with 10 bases between. This CDR3 is 12 amino acids long. The CDR3 DNA follows: TGTGCCAGCAGCCTCAGGGGTGGTGAAGCTTTCTTT. This encodes CASSLRGGEAFF.

This clone appeared a few times. The chain has TRBV7-8 and TRBJ2-5, with D unresolved. This CDR3 has 13 residues. Trimming cost V 5 bases and J 1 base, with 8 bases left between them. Looked up from germline, CDR1 is SGHVS and CDR2 is FQNEAQ. The CDR3, as DNA: TGTGCCAGCAGCGCCCGGTCCCAAGAGACCCAGTACTTC. It is translated as CASSARSQETQYF.

V is TRBV6-4 and J is TRBJ1-1; TRBD1 matches 9 bases. Germline CDR1 MRHNA, CDR2 SNTAGT. Germline trimming cut 6 bases from V and 6 bases from J; bases unmatched to any gene: 8. This CDR3 has 14 amino acids. The CDR3: CASRGTGSPPEAFF. As DNA, the CDR3 is TGTGCCAGCAGAGGGACAGGGAGCCCCCCTGAAGCTTTCTTT.

The chain has TRBV25-1 and TRBJ1-6, with D unresolved. Germline loops: CDR1 MGHDK, CDR2 SYGVNS. CDR3 length equals 13 residues. Trimming left V 6 bases short and J 9 bases short, with 12 bases between. CDR3: CASSLGGTSPLHF. The CDR3 DNA is TGTGCCAGCAGCCTCGGAGGAACTTCACCCCTCCACTTT.

J is TRBJ2-7 and V is TRBV5-4; D gene unclear. The CDR3 runs 11 residues. V lost 3 bases to trimming and J lost 6 bases, with 7 bases between them. Germline V gives CDR1 SGHNT, CDR2 YYREEE (reference sequence). This chain's CDR3 is CASSSSGEQYF. Here the CDR3 DNA reads TGTGCCAGCAGCTCCTCCGGCGAGCAGTACTTC.